This T cell receptor beta chain was sequenced in a study of cytomegalovirus exposure and HLA in healthy donors. Looking at the study overall: Per a later analysis, the 550 to 850 first-cohort and more than 100 validation repertoires shared one platform.

CDR1 and CDR2 from the germline V gene are MGHRA and YSYEKL. J lost 2 bases, V lost 0 bases, and 4 bases had no gene match. The CDR3 has 15 amino acids. General study points: Cytomegalovirus status, reportedly, was diagnosed with high specificity and sensitivity by the classifier. In vitro experiments confirmed that three CMV-associated chains were specific for CMV antigens. The study flagged about 160 TCR beta chains as cytomegalovirus-associated.

As regards this clone: Its antigen is unknown.

Clones were read by immunoSEQ multiplex PCR, and TCRdb kept only the in-frame ones, dropping some. This table has about 110,000 clones, over 85% appearing once. Sequenced material: PBMCs. This TCR was sampled from a woman under 30 in good health and CMV-seronegative. The chain combines TRBV4-1 with TRBJ2-7; 7 bases match TRBD2. The CDR3 DNA follows: TGCGCCAGCAGCCAAGAGTCTAGCGGAGCCTACGAGCAGTACTTC. Protein: CASSQESSGAYEQYF.